Listed below are T cell receptor beta chains from one sample, sequenced in a study of blood T cell repertoires in COVID-19. Clones were sequenced by immunoSEQ multiplex PCR, and TCRdb holds only the in-frame ones, with some missing. The data contain hundreds of thousands of clones, about 87% of them singletons. Sequencing input: peripheral blood. These receptor sequences come from a woman between 45 and 65 years old with COVID-19, enrolled during active disease. CDR3s include the opening cysteine and the closing phenylalanine or tryptophan. The order of the fields is V gene, J gene, D gene, clone size, CDR3 DNA, CDR3 protein. The D gene is left open where the match is weak. Not all rows give a size; the values are once, few, many and, for expanded clones, a class.

V: TRBV2
J: TRBJ1-1
D: .
size: .
DNA: TGTGCCAGCAGTGTTTGGGGGCGGGACACTGAAGCTTTCTTT
CDR3: CASSVWGRDTEAFF

V: TRBV5-8
J: TRBJ1-2
D: .
size: .
DNA: TGTGCCAGCAGCTTGGTCTCAGTGCCGCCCCATGGCTACACCTTC
CDR3: CASSLVSVPPHGYTF

V: TRBV19
J: TRBJ2-4
D: .
size: .
DNA: TGTGCCAGTAGGGGCGGACAGGCCAAAAACATTCAGTACTTC
CDR3: CASRGGQAKNIQYF

V: TRBV4-1
J: TRBJ1-4
D: .
size: .
DNA: TGCGCCAGCAGCCAAGCCGACAGGCCCGATGAAAAACTGTTTTTT
CDR3: CASSQADRPDEKLFF

V: TRBV6-5
J: TRBJ1-5
D: TRBD1
size: .
DNA: TGTGCCAGCAGTTTGGGACAGGGAAATAGCAATCAGCCCCAGCATTTT
CDR3: CASSLGQGNSNQPQHF

V: TRBV5-1
J: TRBJ2-1
D: .
size: .
DNA: TGCGCCACCCGCCGCGGAGGGGTCAACTCCTACAATGAGCAGTTCTTC
CDR3: CATRRGGVNSYNEQFF

V: TRBV9
J: TRBJ2-2
D: .
size: .
DNA: TGTGCCAGCACCCGACAGAACACCGGGGAGCTGTTTTTT
CDR3: CASTRQNTGELFF

V: TRBV19
J: TRBJ1-5
D: .
size: .
DNA: TGTGCCAGTAGCCTGTTTAGAGGGACAACATATAGCAATCAGCCCCAGCATTTT
CDR3: CASSLFRGTTYSNQPQHF

V: TRBV29-1
J: TRBJ2-4
D: TRBD1
size: .
DNA: TGCAGCGCCACGACAGGGGGAAACATTCAGTACTTC
CDR3: CSATTGGNIQYF

V: TRBV6-6
J: TRBJ1-1
D: .
size: .
DNA: TGTGCCAGCAGTCCGGGGTATGAAGCTTTCTTT
CDR3: CASSPGYEAFF

V: TRBV4-3
J: TRBJ2-3
D: .
size: .
DNA: TGCGCCAGCAGCGCACTTTGGGTCGGGAGATGGACAGATACGCAGTATTTT
CDR3: CASSALWVGRWTDTQYF

V: TRBV2
J: TRBJ2-1
D: TRBD2
size: .
DNA: TGTGCCAGCACTGTACTAGCGGGATCCGAAAACCAGTTCTTC
CDR3: CASTVLAGSENQFF

V: TRBV4-1
J: TRBJ2-1
D: TRBD2
size: .
DNA: TGCGCCAGCAGCCAGGGCTGGCGGGAGGCTGTTGAGCAGTTCTTC
CDR3: CASSQGWREAVEQFF

V: TRBV19
J: TRBJ2-7
D: .
size: .
DNA: TGTGCCAGTAGTAACCCCGGGGTAACCTCCTACGAGCAGTACTTC
CDR3: CASSNPGVTSYEQYF

V: TRBV19
J: TRBJ1-1
D: .
size: .
DNA: TGTGCCAGTAGTATGGGAGGGATCCCTGAAGCTTTCTTT
CDR3: CASSMGGIPEAFF

V: TRBV3-1/TRBV3-2
J: TRBJ2-1
D: TRBD2
size: few
DNA: TGTGCCAGCAGCCAGGGCGGGAGGGTATTCGAGCAGTTCTTC
CDR3: CASSQGGRVFEQFF

V: TRBV7-6
J: TRBJ1-3
D: .
size: .
DNA: TGTGCCAGCAGCTTAGCGACTTCACGAAACACCATATATTTT
CDR3: CASSLATSRNTIYF

V: TRBV5-4
J: TRBJ1-2
D: .
size: .
DNA: TGTGCCAGCAGCTTAGCGGGCGCGGTGTCCTACACCTTC
CDR3: CASSLAGAVSYTF

V: TRBV18
J: TRBJ2-3
D: .
size: .
DNA: TGTGCCAGCTCACCACTAAGAGCCGGGAACGGCGGCACAGATACGCAGTATTTT
CDR3: CASSPLRAGNGGTDTQYF

V: TRBV12-3/TRBV12-4
J: TRBJ1-1
D: .
size: .
DNA: TGTGCCAGCAGTTTTTTGGGGGGCACTGAAGCTTTCTTT
CDR3: CASSFLGGTEAFF

V: TRBV29-1
J: TRBJ1-2
D: .
size: .
DNA: TGCAGCGTTGGAAAAGGGGTGGGAGGCTACACCTTC
CDR3: CSVGKGVGGYTF